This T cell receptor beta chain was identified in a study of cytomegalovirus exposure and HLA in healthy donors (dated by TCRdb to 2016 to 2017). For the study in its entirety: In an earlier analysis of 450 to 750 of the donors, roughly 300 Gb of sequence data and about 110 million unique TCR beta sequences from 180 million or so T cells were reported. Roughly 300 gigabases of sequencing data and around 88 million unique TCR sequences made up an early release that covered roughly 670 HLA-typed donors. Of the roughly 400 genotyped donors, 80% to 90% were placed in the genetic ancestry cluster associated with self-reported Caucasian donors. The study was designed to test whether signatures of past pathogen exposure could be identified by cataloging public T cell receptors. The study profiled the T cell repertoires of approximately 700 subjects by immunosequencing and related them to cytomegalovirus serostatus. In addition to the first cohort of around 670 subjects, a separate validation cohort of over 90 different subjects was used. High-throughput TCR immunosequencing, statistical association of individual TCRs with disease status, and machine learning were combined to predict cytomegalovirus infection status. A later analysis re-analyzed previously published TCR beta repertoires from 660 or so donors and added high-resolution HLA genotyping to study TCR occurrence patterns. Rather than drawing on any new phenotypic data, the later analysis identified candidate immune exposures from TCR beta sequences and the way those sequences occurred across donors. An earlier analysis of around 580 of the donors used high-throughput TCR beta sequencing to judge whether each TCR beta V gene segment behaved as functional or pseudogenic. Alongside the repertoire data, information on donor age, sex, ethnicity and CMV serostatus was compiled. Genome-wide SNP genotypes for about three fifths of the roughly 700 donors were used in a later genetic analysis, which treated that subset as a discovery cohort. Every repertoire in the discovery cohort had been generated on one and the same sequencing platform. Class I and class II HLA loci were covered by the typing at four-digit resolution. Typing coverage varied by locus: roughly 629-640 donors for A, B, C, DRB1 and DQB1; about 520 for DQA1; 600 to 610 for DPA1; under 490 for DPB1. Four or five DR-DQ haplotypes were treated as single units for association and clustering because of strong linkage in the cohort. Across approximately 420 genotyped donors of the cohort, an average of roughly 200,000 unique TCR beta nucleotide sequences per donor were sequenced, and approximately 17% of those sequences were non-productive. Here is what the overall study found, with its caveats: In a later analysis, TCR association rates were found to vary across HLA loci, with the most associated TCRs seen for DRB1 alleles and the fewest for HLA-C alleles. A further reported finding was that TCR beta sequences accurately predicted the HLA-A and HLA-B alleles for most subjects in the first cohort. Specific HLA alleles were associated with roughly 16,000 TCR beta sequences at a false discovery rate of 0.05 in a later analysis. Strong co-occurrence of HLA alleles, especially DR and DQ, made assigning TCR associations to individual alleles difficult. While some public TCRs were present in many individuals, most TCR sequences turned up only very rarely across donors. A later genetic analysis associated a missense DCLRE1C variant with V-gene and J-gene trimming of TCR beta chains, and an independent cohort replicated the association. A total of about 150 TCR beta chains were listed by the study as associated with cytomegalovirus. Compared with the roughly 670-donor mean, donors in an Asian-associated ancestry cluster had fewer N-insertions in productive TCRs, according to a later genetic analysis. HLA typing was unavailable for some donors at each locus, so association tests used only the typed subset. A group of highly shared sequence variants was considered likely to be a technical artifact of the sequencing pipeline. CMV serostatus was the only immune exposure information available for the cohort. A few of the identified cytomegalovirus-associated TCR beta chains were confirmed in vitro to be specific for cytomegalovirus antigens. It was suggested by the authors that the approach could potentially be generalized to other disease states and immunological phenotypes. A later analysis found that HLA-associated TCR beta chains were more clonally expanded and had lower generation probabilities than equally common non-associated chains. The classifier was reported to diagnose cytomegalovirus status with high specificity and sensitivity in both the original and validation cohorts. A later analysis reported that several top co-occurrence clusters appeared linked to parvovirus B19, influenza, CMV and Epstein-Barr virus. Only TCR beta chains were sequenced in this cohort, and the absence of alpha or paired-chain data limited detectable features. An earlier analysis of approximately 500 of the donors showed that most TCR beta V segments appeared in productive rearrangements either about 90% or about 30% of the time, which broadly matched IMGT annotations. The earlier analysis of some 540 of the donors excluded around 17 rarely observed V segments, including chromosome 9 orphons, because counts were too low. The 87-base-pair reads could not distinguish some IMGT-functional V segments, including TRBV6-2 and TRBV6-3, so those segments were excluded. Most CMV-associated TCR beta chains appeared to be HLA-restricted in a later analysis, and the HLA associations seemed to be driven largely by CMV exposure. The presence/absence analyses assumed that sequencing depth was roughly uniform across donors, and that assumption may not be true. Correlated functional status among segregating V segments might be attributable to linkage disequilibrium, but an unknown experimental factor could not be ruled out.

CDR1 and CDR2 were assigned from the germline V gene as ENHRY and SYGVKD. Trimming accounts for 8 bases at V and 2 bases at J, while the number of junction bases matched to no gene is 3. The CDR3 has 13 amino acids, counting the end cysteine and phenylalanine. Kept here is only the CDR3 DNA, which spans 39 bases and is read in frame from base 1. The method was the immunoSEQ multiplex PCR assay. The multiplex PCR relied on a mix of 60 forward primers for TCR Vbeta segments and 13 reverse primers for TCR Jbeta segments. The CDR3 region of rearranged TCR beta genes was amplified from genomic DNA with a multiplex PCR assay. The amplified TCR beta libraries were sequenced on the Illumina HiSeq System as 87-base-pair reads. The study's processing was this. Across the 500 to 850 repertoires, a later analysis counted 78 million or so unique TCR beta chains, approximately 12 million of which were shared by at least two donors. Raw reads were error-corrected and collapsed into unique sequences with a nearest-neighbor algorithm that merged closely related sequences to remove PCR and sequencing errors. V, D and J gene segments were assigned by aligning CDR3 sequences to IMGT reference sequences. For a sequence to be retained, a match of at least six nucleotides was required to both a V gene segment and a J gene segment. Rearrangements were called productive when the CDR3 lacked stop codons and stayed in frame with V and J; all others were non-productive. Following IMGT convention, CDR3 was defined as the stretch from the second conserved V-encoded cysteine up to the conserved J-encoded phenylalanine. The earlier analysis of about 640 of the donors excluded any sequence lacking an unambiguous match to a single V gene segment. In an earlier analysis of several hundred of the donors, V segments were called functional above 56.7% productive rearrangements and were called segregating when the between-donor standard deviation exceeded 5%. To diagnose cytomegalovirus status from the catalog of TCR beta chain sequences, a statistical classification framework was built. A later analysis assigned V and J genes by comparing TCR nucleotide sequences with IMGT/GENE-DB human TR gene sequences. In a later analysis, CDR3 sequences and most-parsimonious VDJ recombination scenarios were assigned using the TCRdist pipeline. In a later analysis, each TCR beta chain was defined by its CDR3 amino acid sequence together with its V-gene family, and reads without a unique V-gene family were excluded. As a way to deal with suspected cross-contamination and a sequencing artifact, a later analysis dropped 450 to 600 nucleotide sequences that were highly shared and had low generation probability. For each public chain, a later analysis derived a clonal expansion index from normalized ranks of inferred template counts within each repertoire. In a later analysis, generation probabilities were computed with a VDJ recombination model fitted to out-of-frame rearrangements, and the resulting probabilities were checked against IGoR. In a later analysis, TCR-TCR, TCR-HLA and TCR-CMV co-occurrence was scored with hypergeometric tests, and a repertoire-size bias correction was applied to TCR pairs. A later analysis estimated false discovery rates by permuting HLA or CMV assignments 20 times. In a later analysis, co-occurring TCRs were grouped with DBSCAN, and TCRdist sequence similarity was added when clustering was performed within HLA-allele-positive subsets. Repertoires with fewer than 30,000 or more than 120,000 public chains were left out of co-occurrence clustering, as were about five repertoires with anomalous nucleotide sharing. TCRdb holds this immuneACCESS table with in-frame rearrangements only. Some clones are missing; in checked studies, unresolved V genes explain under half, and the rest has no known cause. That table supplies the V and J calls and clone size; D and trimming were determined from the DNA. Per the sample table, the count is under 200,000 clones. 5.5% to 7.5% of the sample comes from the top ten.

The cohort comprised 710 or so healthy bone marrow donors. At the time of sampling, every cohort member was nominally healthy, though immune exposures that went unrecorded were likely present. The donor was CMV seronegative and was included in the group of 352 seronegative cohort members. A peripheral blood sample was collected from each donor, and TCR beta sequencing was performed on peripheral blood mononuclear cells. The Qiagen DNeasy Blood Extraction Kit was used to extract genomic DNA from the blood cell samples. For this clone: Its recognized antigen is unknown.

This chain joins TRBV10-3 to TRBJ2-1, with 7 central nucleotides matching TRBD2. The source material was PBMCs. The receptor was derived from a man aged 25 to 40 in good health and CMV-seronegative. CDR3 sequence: CAIERDPYNEQFF. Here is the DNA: TGTGCCATCGAGCGGGACCCCTACAATGAGCAGTTCTTC.